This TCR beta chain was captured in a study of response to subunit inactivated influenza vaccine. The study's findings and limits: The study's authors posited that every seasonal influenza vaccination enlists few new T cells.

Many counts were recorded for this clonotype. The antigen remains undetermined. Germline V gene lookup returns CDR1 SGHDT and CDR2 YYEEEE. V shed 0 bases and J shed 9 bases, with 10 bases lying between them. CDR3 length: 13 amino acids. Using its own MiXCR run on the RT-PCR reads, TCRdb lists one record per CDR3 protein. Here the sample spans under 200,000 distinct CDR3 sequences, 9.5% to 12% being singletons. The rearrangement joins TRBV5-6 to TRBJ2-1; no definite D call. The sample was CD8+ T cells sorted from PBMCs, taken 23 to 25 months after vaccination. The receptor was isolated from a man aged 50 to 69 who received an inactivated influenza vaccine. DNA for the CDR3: TGTGCCAGCAGCTTGGGCAGTTACGGTGAGCAGTTCTTC. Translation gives CASSLGSYGEQFF.